The 5 T cell receptor beta chains below all came from one sample that was sequenced in a study of vaccination and CD4 T cells after COVID-19. The antigens of these receptors remain unknown. Oncomine TCR Beta short-read sequencing was applied to DNA from cultured CD4+ T cells. TCRdb recomputed calls from the PCR reads with MiXCR, one row per CDR3 protein. The profile shows around 23,000 distinct CDR3 sequences, approximately 30% of them singletons. The sample's time point: late sampling 161 to 241 days after vaccination in a few convalescent patients. Treatment here: approximately 10-day PBMC culture with coronavirus spike peptide pools or control peptides (ViraFEST assay). The sample here was CD4+ T cells from blood, cultured in vitro, taken about 7 months after SARS-CoV-2 vaccination. These receptor sequences come from a human donor who had recovered from COVID-19.

This CDR3 reads CASSWGPIDTQYF. The CDR3 region has the DNA TGTGCCAGCAGCTGGGGACCTATAGATACGCAGTATTTT. V and J are TRBV7-2 and TRBJ2-3; D is possibly TRBD1 or TRBD2 (5 bases each). The length of the CDR3 is 13 residues. Trimming stripped 4 bases from V and 5 bases from J, with 10 bases between. Germline lookup yields CDR1 SGHTA and CDR2 FQGNSA.

The genes are TRBV7-2 and TRBJ2-5; 11 bases are shared with TRBD1. Trimming took 2 bases from V and 7 from J; bases not matched to a gene: 3. CDR3 length equals 14 residues. CDR1 SGHTA and CDR2 FQGNSA come from the germline V gene. The CDR3 nucleotides are TGTGCCAGCAGCTTAACAGGACAGGGGGCGACCCAGTACTTC. This translates into CASSLTGQGATQYF.

This chain uses TRBV6-2 or TRBV6-3 with TRBJ2-5; the D gene is possibly TRBD2 (5 bases). Germline CDR1 MNHEY, CDR2 SVGEGT. The CDR3 length is 13 residues. With 6 bases removed from V and 4 bases from J, the gap between germline ends came to 12 bases. CDR3 amino acids: CASRRPGGETQYF. The DNA of the CDR3 is TGTGCCAGCAGGCGCCCAGGAGGAGAGACCCAGTACTTC.

This clonotype showed up just a few times. This chain connects TRBV24-1 to TRBJ2-6, with TRBD1 matching over 7 bases. From germline, CDR1 is KGHDR and CDR2 SFDVKD. The trim removed 7 bases at V and 3 bases at J, leaving 14 bases unmatched. This CDR3 has 18 amino acids. As DNA, the CDR3 is TGTGCCACCAGGAGGGGTGGCAGGGGGTCTTGTGGGGCCAACGTCCTGACTTTC. Its translation: CATRRGGRGSCGANVLTF.

V gene TRBV6-1 combines with J gene TRBJ1-5, with D hard to call. Trimming cost V 3 bases and J 7 bases, with 7 bases left between them. This CDR3 region has 12 residues. From germline, CDR1 is MNHNS and CDR2 SASEGT. CDR3 DNA: TGTGCCAGCAGTGATACGGGACAGCCCCAGCATTTT. Amino acid sequence: CASSDTGQPQHF.